A selection of T cell receptor beta chains follows, all from one sample in a study of T cells after yellow fever vaccination. Each CDR3 protein gets one entry after TCRdb re-called the 5' RACE reads with MiXCR. The sample contains around 550,000 distinct CDR3 sequences, 19% of which appear only once. This sample comprised PBMCs, obtained 15 days after the yellow fever booster vaccination. The receptor set was obtained from a man aged 30-40 years who received the YFV17D yellow fever vaccine. Both conserved end residues are part of each CDR3. The D gene is left open where the match is weak. Size values are once, few and many counts, or a class for expanded clones, and some rows have none.

>TRBJ1-1|TRBD1|TRBV5-1|.
TGCGCCAGCAGCCCCGGACAGGGGTCTGAAGCTTTCTTT
CASSPGQGSEAFF
>TRBJ1-3|.|TRBV20-1|few
TGCAGTGCTCGCGATGGGGGCTCTGGAAACACCATATATTTT
CSARDGGSGNTIYF
>TRBJ2-7|TRBD2|TRBV11-2|.
TGTGCCAGCAGGAGGCGGGAGGCGGGGGAGCAGTACTTC
CASRRREAGEQYF
>TRBJ2-1|.|TRBV7-8|.
TGTGCCAGCAGCTTAGAGGCTGGCTGGAAAAACAATGAGCAGTTCTTC
CASSLEAGWKNNEQFF
>TRBJ1-5|.|TRBV7-2|.
TGTGCCAGCAGCGCGGGGACGGCCAATCAGCCCCAGCATTTT
CASSAGTANQPQHF
>TRBJ2-1|TRBD2|TRBV2|.
TGTGCCAGCAGGGATCCTAGCGGGGCTTACAATGAGCAGTTCTTC
CASRDPSGAYNEQFF
>TRBJ2-3|.|TRBV9|many
TGTGCCAGCAGCGTTGAGATAGGGGGAAAGGGGCAAGATACGCAGTATTTT
CASSVEIGGKGQDTQYF
>TRBJ2-5|.|TRBV5-1|.
TGCGCCAGCAGCTTGGCTACCCAAGAGACCCAGTACTTC
CASSLATQETQYF
>TRBJ2-1|.|TRBV24-1|.
TGTGCCACCAGTGACTCTAGCAGCAGCTCCTACAATGAGCAGTTCTTC
CATSDSSSSSYNEQFF
>TRBJ2-3|.|TRBV20-1|few
TGCAGTGCTGGAGGGGGCCAAAAGGGGGATACGCAGTATTTT
CSAGGGQKGDTQYF
>TRBJ2-3|.|TRBV29-1|many
TGCAGCGCCCGCCCCAGGACGGGGAGCACAGATACGCAGTATTTT
CSARPRTGSTDTQYF
>TRBJ2-1|.|TRBV5-5|many
TGTGCCAGCAGCTTGGAACTCCGCAATGAGCAGTTCTTC
CASSLELRNEQFF
>TRBJ1-1|TRBD1|TRBV7-3|many
TGTGCCAGCAGCCAGGGACAGCAGAACACTGAAGCTTTCTTT
CASSQGQQNTEAFF
>TRBJ2-1|.|TRBV20-1|.
TGCAGTGCCCCCCGGTTGGCCGTGGATGAGCAGTTCTTC
CSAPRLAVDEQFF
>TRBJ2-7|TRBD2|TRBV6-1|.
TGTGCCAGCAAAGCTAGCGGGAAGTACGAGCAGTACTTC
CASKASGKYEQYF
>TRBJ1-5|.|TRBV20-1|few
TGCAGTGCTCCCCTTAGCGTTGGTCAGCCCCAGCATTTT
CSAPLSVGQPQHF
>TRBJ1-2|.|TRBV30|many
TGTGCCTGGAGCACGGCTATCTATGGCTACACCTTC
CAWSTAIYGYTF
>TRBJ2-2|.|TRBV5-1|few
TGCGCCAGCAGCCCCCAAGTAGCCGGGGAGCTGTTTTTT
CASSPQVAGELFF
>TRBJ2-7|.|TRBV20-1|once
TGCAGTGCTATTTTTAGTGGGACCTACGAGCAGTACTTC
CSAIFSGTYEQYF
>TRBJ2-7|.|TRBV7-9|.
TGTGCCAGCAGCCCACCGGGCGCCTCTCCGGGCGAGCAGTACTTC
CASSPPGASPGEQYF
>TRBJ2-5|TRBD2|TRBV12-3/TRBV12-4|few
TGTGCCAGCAGTCTACACCTAATGATGGGCGGGAGGGCGTATGAGACCCAGTACTTC
CASSLHLMMGGRAYETQYF
>TRBJ2-7|TRBD1|TRBV7-2|.
TGTGCCAGCAGCTTACACGGACAGGCATACGAGCAGTACTTC
CASSLHGQAYEQYF
>TRBJ2-5|.|TRBV20-1|.
TGCAGTGCTATTCGGGGAAACCAAGAGACCCAGTACTTC
CSAIRGNQETQYF
>TRBJ1-1|.|TRBV15|many
TGTGCCACCAGCAGAGAATGGAACACTGAAGCTTTCTTT
CATSREWNTEAFF
>TRBJ2-7|.|TRBV5-1|.
TGCGCCAGCAGCTCGGGGGACACCCTAGTCTACGAGCAGTACTTC
CASSSGDTLVYEQYF
>TRBJ2-6|.|TRBV7-2|.
TGTGCCAGCAGCCCGCGACTCTTCTCTGGGGCCAACGTCCTGACTTTC
CASSPRLFSGANVLTF
>TRBJ2-1|TRBD2|TRBV7-2|.
TGTGCCAGCAGCTCTGGGGGACTAGCGGGGCCCTACAATGAGCAGTTCTTC
CASSSGGLAGPYNEQFF
>TRBJ2-3|.|TRBV24-1|few
TGTGCCACCAGTGCCAACACTCGGCCCACAGATACGCAGTATTTT
CATSANTRPTDTQYF
>TRBJ2-5|.|TRBV28|.
TGTGCCAGCAGTGGGGTACGCCAAGGAGAGACCCAGTACTTC
CASSGVRQGETQYF
>TRBJ1-1|.|TRBV7-2|many
TGTGCCAGCAGCTTAAACAGACAGAACACTGAAGCTTTCTTT
CASSLNRQNTEAFF
>TRBJ2-1|TRBD2|TRBV20-1|.
TGCAGTGCTCGACCGGGACTAGGGACCGGGAAGCACGAGCAGTTCTTC
CSARPGLGTGKHEQFF
>TRBJ2-1|.|TRBV7-9|few
TGTGCCAGCAGCACTCCCCAGAGGGAGATCGGGAATGAGCAGTTCTTC
CASSTPQREIGNEQFF